One and the same sample provided the 18 T cell receptor beta chains below, sequenced in a study of neoadjuvant anti-PD-1 for oral cavity cancer. Described time point: after neoadjuvant nivolumab, at surgical resection. TCRdb's copy holds only in-frame clones and misses some; the assay was immunoSEQ multiplex PCR. This repertoire shows about 7,800 clones, nearly 70% found once; its top ten account for roughly 3%. The sample here was PBMCs, taken after nivolumab (anti-PD-1) treatment. These receptors all come from a person between 40 and 79 years old with oral cavity squamous cell carcinoma.

V usage is TRBV7-3 and J usage is TRBJ2-3, with 10 bases that match TRBD2. This CDR3 comprises 17 residues. The junction had 8 bases not matched to a gene; V was cut back by 3 bases and J by 2 bases. The V gene's germline CDR1 is SGHTA and CDR2 FQGTGA. CDR3: CASSLLSSGGDTDTQYF. CDR3 bases: TGTGCCAGCAGCTTGTTGTCTAGCGGGGGAGACACAGATACGCAGTATTTT.

The rearrangement uses TRBV6-1 and TRBJ2-1; D is possibly TRBD2 (7 bases). V shed 10 bases and J shed 2 bases, with 15 bases lying between them. CDR1 and CDR2 from the germline V gene are MNHNS and SASEGT. The length of the CDR3 is 14 residues. CDR3 sequence reads: CATMAGATYNEQFF. The DNA for the CDR3 is TGTGCCACCATGGCGGGGGCCACCTACAATGAGCAGTTCTTC.

This sequence joins TRBV25-1 and TRBJ1-1; TRBD1 might be the D (5 bases). The ends were cut back, 6 bases at V and 1 base at J, with 12 bases in the middle. The CDR3 spans 14 residues. Germline V CDR1 and CDR2: MGHDK, SYGVNS. Here the CDR3 reads CASSYSGQNTEAFF. CDR3 DNA sequence: TGTGCCAGCAGCTACTCGGGGCAGAACACTGAAGCTTTCTTT. Based on the CDR3 plus reference TRBV25-1 and TRBJ1-1, the full variable domain is EADIYQTPRYLVIGTGKKITLECSQTMGHDKMYWYQQDPGMELHLIHYSYGVNSTEKGDLSSESTVSRIRTEHFPLTLESARPSHTSQYLCASSYSGQNTEAFFGQGTRLTVV.

V gene TRBV29-1 combines with J gene TRBJ1-2, with D uncertain. Trimming left V 6 bases short and J 8 bases short, with 16 bases between. Germline V gene data show CDR1 as SQVTM and CDR2 as ANQGSEA. This CDR3 has 12 amino acids. Here the CDR3 reads CSVASAERGYTF. The CDR3, as DNA: TGCAGCGTCGCCAGTGCGGAGAGAGGCTACACCTTC.

This clone occurred a few times. The chain links TRBV15 to TRBJ2-5, with D tentatively TRBD1 or TRBD2 (5 bases each). The germline V and J ends were trimmed by 1 base and 1 base, with 13 bases remaining between them. Germline-derived CDR1 and CDR2 are LNHNV and YYDKDF (reference sequence). There are 16 residues in the CDR3. The CDR3 DNA is TGTGCCACCAGCAGAGGTGGTGAGGGGACCCAAGAGACCCAGTACTTC. Amino acid sequence: CATSRGGEGTQETQYF. Full variable domain (outside the CDR3, taken from reference TRBV15 and TRBJ2-5): DAMVIQNPRYQVTQFGKPVTLSCSQTLNHNVMYWYQQKSSQAPKLLFHYYDKDFNNEADTPDNFQSRRPNTSFCFLDIRSPGLGDTAMYLCATSRGGEGTQETQYFGPGTRLLVL.

The CDR3 protein is CASSFIMGPAPSTDTQYF. DNA of the CDR3: TGTGCCAGCAGCTTCATTATGGGACCCGCCCCCAGCACAGATACGCAGTATTTT. The J gene is TRBJ2-3, the V gene TRBV5-6; D is perhaps TRBD1 or TRBD2 (5 bases each). V was shortened by 2 bases and J by 0 bases, with 19 bases between the two germline ends. Germline V CDR1 and CDR2: SGHDT, YYEEEE. The CDR3 loop spans 18 amino acids. The full variable domain, in which reference TRBV5-6 and TRBJ2-3 provide the parts outside the CDR3, is DAGVTQSPTHLIKTRGQQVTLRCSPKSGHDTVSWYQQALGQGPQFIFQYYEEEERQRGNFPDRFSGHQFPNYSSELNVNALLLGDSALYLCASSFIMGPAPSTDTQYFGPGTRLTVL.

This chain uses TRBV5-1 with TRBJ1-3; D is ambiguous. Trimming pared 0 bases from V and 5 bases from J, leaving 6 bases between. CDR3 length equals 13 residues. In germline, CDR1 is SGHRS, CDR2 YFSETQ. Written as DNA, the CDR3 is TGCGCCAGCAGCTTGGGTTCCCGAAACACCATATATTTT. Translated: CASSLGSRNTIYF.

The chain is built from TRBV19 and TRBJ1-2, with 8 bases lining up with TRBD1. CDR1 and CDR2 from the germline V gene are LNHDA and SQIVND (reference sequence). CDR3 length: 18 amino acids. The J segment lost 0 bases and the V segment lost 3 bases, leaving 12 bases of the junction unmatched. The CDR3 spells CASSIRPQGAGPNYGYTF. For the CDR3, the DNA is TGTGCCAGTAGTATTCGTCCCCAGGGGGCTGGCCCTAACTATGGCTACACCTTC.

V gene TRBV7-2 combines with J gene TRBJ2-5, with TRBD1 matching 7 bases. With 4 bases clipped from V and 0 bases from J, the junction kept 8 bases outside the gene matches. This CDR3 region has 16 residues. Germline V gives CDR1 SGHTA, CDR2 FQGNSA. This chain's CDR3 is CASSYRGNRYQETQYF. As DNA, the CDR3 is TGTGCCAGCAGCTACAGGGGCAATAGATACCAAGAGACCCAGTACTTC. Full variable domain (rest looked up from reference TRBV7-2 and TRBJ2-5): GAGVSQSPSNKVTEKGKDVELRCDPISGHTALYWYRQSLGQGLEFLIYFQGNSAPDKSGLPSDRFSAERTGGSVSTLTIQRTQQEDSAVYLCASSYRGNRYQETQYFGPGTRLLVL.

CDR3 loop: CASSLIGTELRYGYTF. The CDR3 nucleotides are TGTGCCAGCAGCCTTATCGGGACGGAACTACGCTATGGCTACACCTTC. The V gene is TRBV14, the J gene TRBJ1-2; D perhaps matches TRBD1 (5 bases). The V gene lost 4 bases and the J gene lost 4 bases, with 19 bases spanning the gap. This CDR3 spans 16 amino acids. CDR1 is SGHDN and CDR2 is FVKESK in the germline V gene.

This clone was counted a single time. This chain joins TRBV10-3 and TRBJ2-5, with D possibly TRBD1 on 6 matching bases. Germline V lookup: CDR1 ENHRY, CDR2 SYGVKD. The CDR3 runs 16 residues. The V gene lost 9 bases and the J gene lost 4 bases, with 24 bases spanning the gap. CDR3 DNA: TGTGCCATATCAGATGCGAGAGGGGGTCTTGGAGAGACCCAGTACTTC. This sequence encodes CAISDARGGLGETQYF.

The chain recombines TRBV28 with TRBJ2-3; perhaps D is TRBD1 or TRBD2 (5 bases each). Germline CDR1 reads MDHEN; CDR2 reads SYDVKM. This CDR3 has 16 amino acids. V lost 6 bases to trimming and J lost 1 base, with 17 bases between them. CDR3 residues: CASRGDLQVRTDTQYF. The CDR3 DNA is TGTGCCAGCAGGGGGGATTTACAGGTCCGCACAGATACGCAGTATTTT.

This clone was seen more than once but under ten times. The chain recombines TRBV2 with TRBJ1-5; D perhaps matches TRBD1 (6 bases). Looked up from germline, CDR1 is SNHLY and CDR2 is FYNNEI. Between the trimmed V and J ends, which lost 4 bases and 5 bases, there was a span of 9 bases. This CDR3 region has 13 residues. CDR3 loop: CASSAQGYQPQHF. Written as DNA, the CDR3 is TGTGCCAGCAGTGCACAGGGTTATCAGCCCCAGCATTTT. Full variable domain (remainder filled in from reference TRBV2 and TRBJ1-5): EPEVTQTPSHQVTQMGQEVILRCVPISNHLYFYWYRQILGQKVEFLVSFYNNEISEKSEIFDDQFSVERPDGSNFTLKIRSTKLEDSAMYFCASSAQGYQPQHFGDGTRLSIL.

V usage is TRBV7-2 and J usage is TRBJ2-3; D gene uncertain. V was trimmed by 0 bases and J by 3 bases, leaving 7 bases between them. The V gene's germline CDR1 is SGHTA and CDR2 FQGNSA. This CDR3 region has 14 residues. The CDR3 protein is CASSLAASTDTQYF. The CDR3 coding sequence is TGTGCCAGCAGCTTAGCGGCCTCGACAGATACGCAGTATTTT.

This clone was detected only a few times. The rearrangement uses TRBV18 and TRBJ2-3; maybe TRBD2 (5 bases). The CDR3 has 13 amino acids. V shed 3 bases and J shed 4 bases, with 8 bases lying between them. Germline-derived CDR1 and CDR2 are KGHSH and LQKENI. The CDR3 DNA sequence: TGTGCCAGCTCACCTTCCGGGGCAGATACGCAGTATTTT. Translation: CASSPSGADTQYF.

This clone was found a few times. This chain links TRBV27 with TRBJ1-3; the D gene is possibly TRBD1 (6 bases). Germline loops: CDR1 MNHEY, CDR2 SMNVEV (reference sequence). The CDR3 is 13 residues long. V was shortened by 2 bases and J by 8 bases, with 10 bases between the two germline ends. CDR3 bases: TGTGCCAGCAGTTTAAGACAGGTACACACCATATATTTT. Its protein is CASSLRQVHTIYF.

This clone ranks as medium-sized. V gene TRBV5-4 combines with J gene TRBJ2-5, with 8 bases identical to TRBD2. Germline V lookup: CDR1 SGHNT, CDR2 YYREEE (reference sequence). CDR3 length: 15 amino acids. Trimming took 3 bases from V and 6 from J; bases not matched to a gene: 10. The CDR3 reads CASSSGLVGRQTQYF. The CDR3 coding sequence is TGTGCCAGCAGCTCGGGACTAGTAGGGAGACAGACCCAGTACTTC. The variable domain in full, completed from reference TRBV5-4 and TRBJ2-5, reads ETGVTQSPTHLIKTRGQQVTLRCSSQSGHNTVSWYQQALGQGPQFIFQYYREEENGRGNFPPRFSGLQFPNYSSELNVNALELDDSALYLCASSSGLVGRQTQYFGPGTRLLVL.

This sequence joins TRBV6-1 and TRBJ1-3; D is perhaps TRBD1 (6 bases). Looked up from germline, CDR1 is MNHNS and CDR2 is SASEGT. Trimming cost V 1 base and J 2 bases, with 15 bases left between them. CDR3 length: 17 residues. CDR3 loop: CASSEVPRGRTGNTIYF. In DNA form, the CDR3 reads TGTGCCAGCAGTGAAGTTCCCAGGGGACGAACTGGAAACACCATATATTTT.